This TCR beta chain stems from a study of a mutant IDH1 vaccine in newly diagnosed glioma. Whole-study context: Weeks 1, 3, 5, 7, 11, 15, 19 and 23 were when patients received their eight vaccinations.

Time point indicated: week 5, during vaccination. Topical imiquimod was applied with each vaccine dose, which held 300 ug of mutant IDH1 20-mer peptide. TCRdb keeps only in-frame clones here, not all; method: immunoSEQ multiplex PCR. The sample holds 75,000 to 80,000 clones, over 75% seen once. After removal of 7 bases from V and 4 bases from J, the junction contained 14 bases not matched to a gene. Germline V gene data show CDR1 as MDHEN and CDR2 as SYDVKM. The CDR3 is made up of 18 amino acids. Notes on this clone: Its target is unknown.

Notes on the study in general: No link was apparently found between pseudoprogression and changes in top peripheral T cell clonotypes.

The sample here was PBMCs, taken from a glioma patient whose treatment included an IDH1 peptide vaccine. This TCR was sampled from a woman in her forties or fifties with glioma. The chain is built from TRBV28 and TRBJ2-3; 13 bases map to TRBD2. The CDR3 sequence is CASTLFSRTSGSADTQYF. In DNA form, the CDR3 reads TGTGCCAGCACCCTCTTCTCGAGGACTAGCGGGAGTGCAGATACGCAGTATTTT.